These 18 T cell receptor beta chains were sequenced from one sample in a study of T cell responses to AZD1222 COVID-19 vaccine. The data were produced by immunoSEQ multiplex PCR, yet TCRdb's version contains in-frame clones alone and is incomplete. The sample shows 95,000 to 110,000 clones, over 75% of them seen only once. The specimen comprised peripheral blood, sampled on day 0 of AZD1222 vaccination. These receptors came from an adult in good health.

The rearrangement links TRBV7-2 to TRBJ1-1; 7 bases fit TRBD1. Per the germline V gene, CDR1 is SGHTA and CDR2 is FQGNSA. The length of the CDR3 is 12 residues. After removal of 4 bases from V and 9 bases from J, the junction contained 5 bases not matched to a gene. CDR3 sequence reads: CASSWGTDQAFF. Written as DNA, the CDR3 is TGTGCCAGCAGCTGGGGGACAGACCAAGCTTTCTTT. The full variable domain, rest sourced from reference TRBV7-2 and TRBJ1-1, is GAGVSQSPSNKVTEKGKDVELRCDPISGHTALYWYRQSLGQGLEFLIYFQGNSAPDKSGLPSDRFSAERTGGSVSTLTIQRTQQEDSAVYLCASSWGTDQAFFGQGTRLTVV.

This chain uses TRBV6-5 with TRBJ2-7; the D gene could be TRBD1 or TRBD2 (5 bases each). The CDR3 extends over 14 amino acids. V was shortened by 4 bases and J by 0 bases, with 10 bases between the two germline ends. The germline V gene has CDR1 MNHEY and CDR2 SVGAGI. CDR3 sequence reads: CASSFRDRSYEQYF. Written as DNA, the CDR3 is TGTGCCAGCAGTTTCCGGGACCGCTCCTACGAGCAGTACTTC.

V usage is TRBV2 and J usage is TRBJ1-5; D perhaps matches TRBD1 (5 bases). From germline, CDR1 is SNHLY and CDR2 FYNNEI. Trimming stripped 7 bases from V and 3 bases from J, with 13 bases between. This CDR3 region has 14 residues. CDR3 bases: TGTGCCAGCATGTATTGGGGGAACAATCAGCCCCAGCATTTT. It encodes CASMYWGNNQPQHF.

The V and J genes are TRBV5-1 and TRBJ1-1, with unresolved D. Between the trimmed V and J ends, which lost 5 bases and 0 bases, there was a span of 11 bases. The CDR3 has 14 amino acids. CDR1 and CDR2 from the germline V gene are SGHRS and YFSETQ. CDR3 sequence (DNA): TGCGCCAGCAGGACTCAGGAGATGAACACTGAAGCTTTCTTT. It translates to CASRTQEMNTEAFF. Based on the CDR3 plus reference TRBV5-1 and TRBJ1-1, the full variable domain is KAGVTQTPRYLIKTRGQQVTLSCSPISGHRSVSWYQQTPGQGLQFLFEYFSETQRNKGNFPGRFSGRQFSNSRSEMNVSTLELGDSALYLCASRTQEMNTEAFFGQGTRLTVV.

Written as DNA, the CDR3 is TGCAGCGTTGCCAGGGCTGGCACAGATACGCAGTATTTT. Amino acids: CSVARAGTDTQYF. V and J are TRBV29-1 and TRBJ2-3; tentative D call: TRBD1 (5 bases). V lost 4 bases and J 1 base, leaving 9 bases between the germline ends. In germline, CDR1 is SQVTM, CDR2 ANQGSEA. The CDR3 loop spans 13 amino acids.

DNA of the CDR3: TGCGCCAGCAGCTTGGGGGCAGGAGACTATGGCTACACCTTC. Translated: CASSLGAGDYGYTF. The chain is built from TRBV5-1 and TRBJ1-2; D unresolved. The CDR3 spans 14 residues. V lost 0 bases and J 3 bases, leaving 9 bases between the germline ends. In germline, CDR1 is SGHRS, CDR2 YFSETQ.

This clone was seen a handful of times. The chain recombines TRBV3-1 (or the pseudogene TRBV3-2) with TRBJ2-5; D is ambiguous. This CDR3 contains 9 residues. Deletions cut 9 bases from V and 4 bases from J, with 3 bases between. Per germline, CDR1 LGHDT and CDR2 YNNKEL (reference sequence). Here the CDR3 reads CASGETQYF. CDR3 sequence (DNA): TGTGCCAGTGGAGAGACCCAGTACTTC.

The chain has TRBV19 and TRBJ1-1, with TRBD1 matching 7 bases. The junction had 2 bases not matched to a gene; V was cut back by 4 bases and J by 3 bases. The CDR3 covers 13 residues. Germline V CDR1 and CDR2: LNHDA, SQIVND (reference sequence). The CDR3 loop reads CASSTDRDTEAFF. The CDR3 nucleotides read TGTGCCAGTAGTACTGACAGGGACACTGAAGCTTTCTTT.

V is TRBV7-2 and J is TRBJ1-5, with D possibly being TRBD1 (6 bases). V lost 2 bases to trimming and J lost 6 bases, with 17 bases between them. This CDR3 contains 16 residues. Germline CDR1 reads SGHTA; CDR2 reads FQGNSA. CDR3 nucleotide sequence: TGTGCCAGCAGCTTAATGAACAGGGAGATAACTCAGCCCCAGCATTTT. Translating it yields CASSLMNREITQPQHF.

Written as DNA, the CDR3 is TGCGCCAGCAGCGAGGACATCTCCTACGAGCAGTACTTC. It yields the protein CASSEDISYEQYF. The chain combines TRBV5-1 with TRBJ2-7, with D possibly being TRBD1 (5 bases). The CDR3 length is 13 residues. Germline lookup yields CDR1 SGHRS and CDR2 YFSETQ. V was cut by 4 bases and J by 0 bases, with 8 bases left in between.

This clone appeared a few times. A junction boundary mismatches the germline segment, possibly from a read error. The V gene is TRBV7-7, the J gene TRBJ2-1; D not certain. CDR3 length equals 15 residues. Germline V gene data show CDR1 as SSHAT and CDR2 as FNYEAQ (reference sequence). The DNA of the CDR3 is TGTGCTAGCAGCTTATCCGGGTCTGCCTACAATGAGCAGTTCTTC. Its translation is CASSLSGSAYNEQFF.

DNA of the CDR3: TGTGCCAGCAGTGTATACCGGGGGCTAGGTACGGCAGATACGCAGTATTTT. Amino acid sequence: CASSVYRGLGTADTQYF. The chain uses TRBV6-1 and TRBJ2-3; either TRBD1 or TRBD2 may fit D (6 bases each). CDR1 is MNHNS and CDR2 is SASEGT in the germline V gene. CDR3 length: 17 amino acids. V was trimmed by 4 bases and J by 4 bases, leaving 21 bases between them.

V gene TRBV4-1 combines with J gene TRBJ1-2; 10 bases map to TRBD1. V dropped 4 bases and J dropped 8; count of bases not matched to a gene: 7. Germline V gene data show CDR1 as MGHRA and CDR2 as YSYEKL. CDR3 length equals 14 residues. CDR3: CASSPRDRGEGYTF. CDR3 in DNA: TGCGCCAGCAGCCCCCGGGACAGGGGAGAAGGCTACACCTTC.

Of note for this clone: The junction departs from germline at one end; a sequencing error may be responsible. V gene TRBV7-2 combines with J gene TRBJ1-5, with no clear D. In germline, CDR1 is SGHTA, CDR2 FQGNSA. CDR3 length equals 12 residues. CDR3 nucleotides: TGTGCAAGCACTAATAGCAATCAGCCCCAGCATTTT. It is translated as CASTNSNQPQHF.

The V call is TRBV28, the J call TRBJ1-1; 11 bases are a match to TRBD1. The J segment lost 10 bases and the V segment lost 2 bases, leaving 0 bases of the junction unmatched. The CDR3 has 12 amino acids. Looked up from germline, CDR1 is MDHEN and CDR2 is SYDVKM. CDR3 in amino acids: CASSLGTGGAFF. The CDR3, as DNA: TGTGCCAGCAGTTTAGGGACAGGGGGAGCTTTCTTT. Based on the CDR3 plus reference TRBV28 and TRBJ1-1, the full variable domain is DVKVTQSSRYLVKRTGEKVFLECVQDMDHENMFWYRQDPGLGLRLIYFSYDVKMKEKGDIPEGYSVSREKKERFSLILESASTNQTSMYLCASSLGTGGAFFGQGTRLTVV.

The DNA for the CDR3 is TGCGCCAGCAGCCAAGCGCAGGGTCCCGGGGAGCTGTTTTTT. Amino acid sequence: CASSQAQGPGELFF. The chain employs TRBV4-3 and TRBJ2-2; D may be TRBD1 (5 bases). Looked up from germline, CDR1 is LGHNA and CDR2 is YSLEER. This CDR3 has 14 amino acids. Trimming shortened V by 1 base and J by 6 bases, and 9 bases separated the two germline ends.

This CDR3 reads CASSEWGSTAETQYF. In DNA, the CDR3 is TGTGCCAGCAGTGAATGGGGCAGCACGGCAGAGACCCAGTACTTC. The chain is built from TRBV25-1 and TRBJ2-5, with D perhaps matching TRBD1 (5 bases). CDR3 size: 15 residues. Germline CDR1 is MGHDK and CDR2 is SYGVNS. V dropped 1 base and J dropped 4 bases, with 13 bases sitting between them.

The chain couples TRBV7-9 to TRBJ1-6; weak D call: TRBD1 (5 bases). V was clipped by 3 bases and J by 7 bases, with 10 bases between them. CDR1 is SEHNR, CDR2 FQNEAQ, per germline (reference sequence). The CDR3 sequence is 14 residues long. The chain's CDR3 is CASSFFRENSPLHF. The CDR3, as DNA: TGTGCCAGCAGCTTTTTCAGGGAAAATTCACCCCTCCACTTT.